These 29 T cell receptor beta chains were all obtained from the same sample, sequenced in a study of blood T cells in healthy people across ages. Together with a sample-barcoded 5' primer, a J-beta primer mix was included in a second PCR lasting roughly 6 to 12 cycles. One entry per CDR3 protein, called by TCRdb with MiXCR from the 5' RACE reads. The top ten clones hold over 30% of a sample with hundreds of thousands of distinct CDR3 sequences, 45% to 65% of them seen once. What was sequenced was blood. All receptors come from a man in his 60s in good health.

This chain uses TRBV7-8 with TRBJ2-7; 7 nucleotides line up with TRBD1. CDR3 length: 16 residues. The J segment lost 5 bases and the V segment lost 1 base, leaving 11 bases of the junction unmatched. Germline CDR1 reads SGHVS; CDR2 reads FQNEAQ. The CDR3 sequence is CASSLEMRGRWDEQYF. CDR3 bases: TGTGCCAGCAGCTTAGAAATGAGGGGGCGCTGGGACGAGCAGTACTTC. Full variable domain (remainder filled in from reference TRBV7-8 and TRBJ2-7): GAGVSQSPRYKVAKRGQDVALRCDPISGHVSLFWYQQALGQGPEFLTYFQNEAQLDKSGLPSDRFFAERPEGSVSTLKIQRTQQEDSAVYLCASSLEMRGRWDEQYFGPGTRLTVT.

The V and J genes are TRBV7-9 and TRBJ1-2, with 9 bases lining up with TRBD1. Germline assignment: CDR1 SEHNR and CDR2 FQNEAQ (reference sequence). This CDR3 region has 14 residues. V shed 0 bases, J shed 8 bases, and the junction held 4 bases outside the gene matches. CDR3 amino acids: CASSLAGTGTGYTF. Here the CDR3 DNA reads TGTGCCAGCAGCTTAGCCGGGACAGGGACCGGCTACACCTTC.

V and J are TRBV12-3 or TRBV12-4 and TRBJ2-7, with TRBD1 matching over 8 bases. Trimming took 2 bases from V and 2 from J; bases not matched to a gene: 8. CDR3 length: 16 amino acids. The CDR3 coding sequence is TGTGCCAGCAGTTTAACCGCAGGGGGCAGCACCTACGAGCAGTACTTC. It yields the protein CASSLTAGGSTYEQYF.

V and J are TRBV28 and TRBJ1-5; a weak D match, TRBD1 (6 bases). The V end was cut by 7 bases, the J end by 5 bases, with 15 bases between. Germline V gene data show CDR1 as MDHEN and CDR2 as SYDVKM. The CDR3 is 14 residues long. CDR3 nucleotides: TGTGCCAGCAAGGGGGGGTCATGGGATCAGCCCCAGCATTTT. It specifies CASKGGSWDQPQHF.

In this sample, this clonotype turned up a few times. The chain has TRBV12-3 or TRBV12-4 and TRBJ2-7, with 11 bases identical to TRBD1. The CDR3 covers 17 residues. J was trimmed by 2 bases and V by 9 bases; bases with no gene match: 15. The CDR3 DNA is TGTGCCAGTAGGTCCGGGACAGGGGGTCGTTTGGCCTACGAGCAGTACTTC. Its protein product is CASRSGTGGRLAYEQYF.

CDR3 DNA: TGTGCCAGCTCAGCAGACGACCAGAATGAGCAGTTCTTC. Translated: CASSADDQNEQFF. The V and J genes are TRBV18 and TRBJ2-1; D unclear. Between the trimmed V and J ends, which lost 5 bases and 7 bases, there was a span of 12 bases. Germline-derived CDR1 and CDR2 are KGHSH and LQKENI. The CDR3 has 13 residues.

V is TRBV3-1 and J is TRBJ2-4; D uncertain. The closer fit of TRBJ2-7 to the DNA end suggests the J call may be wrong. Germline lookup yields CDR1 LGHDT and CDR2 YNNKEL (reference sequence). The CDR3 loop spans 15 amino acids. The CDR3 DNA sequence: TGTGCCAGCAGCCAAGCTGGTAACTCCGCTTACGAGCAGTACTTC. Its protein is CASSQAGNSAYEQYF.

The chain recombines TRBV3-1 with TRBJ1-6; 7 bases are a match to TRBD1. V was pared by 1 base and J by 8 bases, with 17 bases of the junction left unmatched. Per germline, CDR1 LGHDT and CDR2 YNNKEL (reference sequence). The CDR3 loop spans 19 amino acids. The CDR3 coding sequence is TGTGCCAGCAGCCAAGTATTAGGACGGGGGACAGCAGGGGATTCACCCCTCCACTTT. This encodes CASSQVLGRGTAGDSPLHF.

This clonotype turned up a few times. This rearrangement joins TRBV12-3 or TRBV12-4 to TRBJ2-2; the match to TRBD2 covers 7 bases. Germline trimming cut 1 base from V and 4 bases from J; bases unmatched to any gene: 3. The CDR3 totals 15 residues. CDR3 nucleotides: TGTGCCAGCAGTTTAGGCGGGAGTGGCACCGGGGAGCTGTTTTTT. It yields the protein CASSLGGSGTGELFF.

This clonotype has a single count. The V call is TRBV3-1, the J call TRBJ1-1; D gene ambiguous. Germline CDR1 LGHDT, CDR2 YNNKEL (reference sequence). V was clipped by 3 bases and J by 5 bases, with 7 bases between them. There are 12 residues in the CDR3. This chain's CDR3 is CASSQLGTEAFF. The CDR3 DNA reads TGTGCCAGCAGCCAGCTAGGGACTGAAGCTTTCTTT.

The chain combines TRBV6-6 with TRBJ2-5; D gene uncertain. The V end was cut by 7 bases, the J end by 0 bases, with 6 bases between. Germline CDR1 and CDR2: MNHNY and SVGAGI (reference sequence). This CDR3 has 12 residues. Here the CDR3 DNA reads TGTGCCAGCACGGGCCACCAAGAGACCCAGTACTTC. It yields the protein CASTGHQETQYF.

This clonotype has more than one count but fewer than ten. This chain joins TRBV2 and TRBJ2-7; D unresolved. V dropped 4 bases and J dropped 3 bases, with 1 base sitting between them. Germline loops: CDR1 SNHLY, CDR2 FYNNEI. There are 10 residues in the CDR3. In nucleotides, the CDR3 is TGTGCCAGCAGTGGCTACGAGCAGTACTTC. This codes for CASSGYEQYF.

The CDR3 protein is CASSYSGVGTLYNEQFF. DNA for the CDR3: TGTGCCAGCAGTTACTCGGGGGTTGGGACCCTATACAATGAGCAGTTCTTC. The chain uses TRBV6-2 or TRBV6-3 and TRBJ2-1, with D perhaps assigned TRBD1 or TRBD2 (5 bases each). This CDR3 region has 17 residues. Germline loops: CDR1 MNHEY, CDR2 SVGEGT. V lost 0 bases and J lost 4, with 16 bases in between.

This clonotype occurred a few times. The genes are TRBV7-9 and TRBJ2-3; D unresolved. V was cut by 6 bases and J by 6 bases, with 4 bases left in between. CDR1 is SEHNR and CDR2 is FQNEAQ in the germline V gene (reference sequence). The CDR3 length is 10 residues. In DNA form, the CDR3 reads TGTGCCAGCAGTTTGGATACGCAGTATTTT. This sequence encodes CASSLDTQYF.

This clonotype was seen once. This chain joins TRBV28 and TRBJ2-1, with D tentatively TRBD1 or TRBD2 (5 bases each). The germline V gene has CDR1 MDHEN and CDR2 SYDVKM. V was pared by 10 bases and J by 0 bases, with 13 bases between. This CDR3 spans 14 amino acids. CDR3 amino acids: CATIEGSSYNEQFF. The DNA for the CDR3 is TGTGCCACTATAGAGGGGAGCTCCTACAATGAGCAGTTCTTC.

The chain is built from TRBV5-1 and TRBJ2-5; 9 bases are shared with TRBD2. The CDR3 loop spans 16 amino acids. Per germline, CDR1 SGHRS and CDR2 YFSETQ. Trimming cost V 2 bases and J 2 bases; bases outside gene matches: 7. The CDR3 protein is CASSLSPTSGQETQYF. For the CDR3, the DNA is TGCGCCAGCAGCTTATCACCCACTAGCGGGCAAGAGACCCAGTACTTC. Combining the CDR3 with reference TRBV5-1 and TRBJ2-5 gives the whole variable domain KAGVTQTPRYLIKTRGQQVTLSCSPISGHRSVSWYQQTPGQGLQFLFEYFSETQRNKGNFPGRFSGRQFSNSRSEMNVSTLELGDSALYLCASSLSPTSGQETQYFGPGTRLLVL.

The CDR3 region is CSVASLVGGTEAFF. DNA of the CDR3: TGCAGCGTTGCATCCTTGGTAGGGGGCACTGAAGCTTTCTTT. V usage is TRBV29-1 and J usage is TRBJ1-1; weak D call: TRBD1 (6 bases). CDR1 is SQVTM and CDR2 is ANQGSEA in the germline V gene. V gave up 4 bases and J gave up 4 bases, with 16 bases separating them. This CDR3 is 14 amino acids long.

The chain employs TRBV4-1 and TRBJ2-4; 10 bases are a match to TRBD2. The end of the DNA fits TRBJ2-7 better, so the J call may be wrong. Germline V gene sequence: CDR1 MGHRA, CDR2 YSYEKL. CDR3 size: 17 residues. The CDR3 bases are TGCGCCAGCAGCCAAGCCCTCAGCGGGGGGGTTCTGGACGAGCAGTACTTC. This encodes CASSQALSGGVLDEQYF.

The chain joins TRBV7-7 to TRBJ2-3; TRBD2 matches at 7 bases. V shed 5 bases, J shed 4 bases, and the junction held 6 bases outside the gene matches. The CDR3 covers 14 residues. The germline V gene has CDR1 SSHAT and CDR2 FNYEAQ (reference sequence). CDR3 coding DNA: TGTGCCAGCAGCCCCAGGGCGGGGGCAGATACGCAGTATTTT. Translated, it gives CASSPRAGADTQYF.

J is TRBJ2-7 and V is TRBV7-8; no clear D. Germline values: CDR1 SGHVS, CDR2 FQNEAQ. This CDR3 is built from 15 residues. The V end was cut by 2 bases, the J end by 2 bases, with 13 bases between. CDR3 nucleotide sequence: TGTGCCAGCAGCTTATCCCATCAGGATACCTACGAGCAGTACTTC. Translating gives CASSLSHQDTYEQYF.

This rearrangement joins TRBV2 to TRBJ2-4, with no clear D. The tail of the sequence fits TRBJ2-7 better, so the J call may be wrong. This CDR3 spans 11 amino acids. CDR1 and CDR2 (germline): SNHLY, FYNNEI. The CDR3 loop reads CASSERPEQYF. The CDR3 coding sequence is TGTGCCAGCAGTGAGAGGCCCGAGCAGTACTTC.

This clonotype has more than one count but fewer than ten. V is TRBV6-6 and J is TRBJ2-1, with D possibly TRBD1 on 6 matching bases. Germline V CDR1 and CDR2: MNHNY, SVGAGI (reference sequence). Trimming took off 6 bases at V and 4 bases at J, with 19 bases between the two ends. The CDR3 spans 16 residues. The CDR3 reads CASRSSGTRGYNEQFF. The CDR3 DNA reads TGTGCCAGCAGGTCGTCCGGGACAAGGGGGTACAATGAGCAGTTCTTC.

This clonotype was observed once. In DNA form, the CDR3 reads TGTGCCAGCAAGGGGGCTCATAATTCACCCCTCCACTTT. Its protein is CASKGAHNSPLHF. The chain recombines TRBV2 with TRBJ1-6; TRBD1 agrees at 7 bases. The V segment lost 7 bases and the J segment 5 bases; nucleotides outside the gene matches: 2. CDR3 length: 13 amino acids. Germline V lookup: CDR1 SNHLY, CDR2 FYNNEI.

The rearrangement links TRBV20-1 to TRBJ2-1; no definite D call. This CDR3 has 14 residues. The germline V gene encodes CDR1 DFQATT and CDR2 SNEGSKA (reference sequence). The ends were cut back, 6 bases at V and 3 bases at J, with 15 bases in the middle. CDR3 DNA: TGCAGTGCCCCCGAACGAAGGGACTACAATGAGCAGTTCTTC. This encodes CSAPERRDYNEQFF.

The chain links TRBV29-1 to TRBJ1-2, with D possibly TRBD1 on 5 matching bases. The CDR3 is made up of 13 amino acids. Germline values: CDR1 SQVTM, CDR2 ANQGSEA. V was shortened by 6 bases and J by 7 bases, with 18 bases between the two germline ends. As DNA, the CDR3 is TGCAGCGTGAGCGGGACGGACCAAGGTGGCTACACCTTC. Translated, it gives CSVSGTDQGGYTF.

This clonotype was counted only a few times. The rearrangement links TRBV3-1 to TRBJ2-5; TRBD2 agrees at 11 bases. The CDR3 is 15 residues long. V lost 3 bases to trimming and J lost 11 bases; unmatched junction nucleotides: 11. Germline values: CDR1 LGHDT, CDR2 YNNKEL (reference sequence). In DNA, the CDR3 is TGTGCCAGCAGCCAGACTAGCGGGGTCGGCAATGAGCAGTACTTC. This encodes CASSQTSGVGNEQYF.

This clonotype has a count of ten or more. This chain connects TRBV4-1 to TRBJ2-2; D is tentatively TRBD1 or TRBD2 (6 bases each). Trimming took off 1 base at V and 4 bases at J, with 10 bases between the two ends. Looked up from germline, CDR1 is MGHRA and CDR2 is YSYEKL. CDR3 length: 15 amino acids. The CDR3 spells CASSQVSGATGELFF. CDR3 nucleotide sequence: TGCGCCAGCAGCCAAGTCTCGGGGGCCACCGGGGAGCTGTTTTTT.

The chain is built from TRBV6-2 or TRBV6-3 and TRBJ2-1; possible D gene TRBD1, 5 bases. Germline V CDR1 and CDR2: MNHEY, SVGEGT. V was cut by 6 bases and J by 3 bases, with 12 bases left in between. CDR3 length: 14 residues. The CDR3 nucleotides read TGTGCCAGCAGACCTACGACAGTCTACAATGAGCAGTTCTTC. Encoded protein: CASRPTTVYNEQFF.

The chain has TRBV6-1 and TRBJ2-3; TRBD1 aligns across 7 bases. Trimming took 5 bases from V and 1 from J; bases not matched to a gene: 12. The germline gives CDR1 MNHNS, CDR2 SASEGT. The CDR3 runs to 17 residues. The CDR3 protein is CASSPNTGARGTDTQYF. The CDR3 DNA reads as TGTGCCAGCAGTCCCAACACAGGGGCGCGTGGCACAGATACGCAGTATTTT.